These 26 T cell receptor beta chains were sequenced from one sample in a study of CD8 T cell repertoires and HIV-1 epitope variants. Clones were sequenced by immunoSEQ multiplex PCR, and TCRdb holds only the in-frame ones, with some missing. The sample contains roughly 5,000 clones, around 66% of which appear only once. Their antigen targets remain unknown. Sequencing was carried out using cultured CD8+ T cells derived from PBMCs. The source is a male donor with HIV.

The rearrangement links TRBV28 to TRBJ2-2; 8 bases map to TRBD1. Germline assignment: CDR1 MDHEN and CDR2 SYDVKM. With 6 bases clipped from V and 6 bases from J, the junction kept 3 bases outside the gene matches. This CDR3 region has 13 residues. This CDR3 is CASRRQGPGELFF. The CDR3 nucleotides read TGTGCCAGCAGAAGACAGGGGCCCGGGGAGCTGTTTTTT.

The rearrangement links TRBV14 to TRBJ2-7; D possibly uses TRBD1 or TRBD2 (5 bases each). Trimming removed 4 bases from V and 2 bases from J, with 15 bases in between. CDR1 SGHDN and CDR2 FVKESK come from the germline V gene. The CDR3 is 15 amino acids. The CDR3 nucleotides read TGTGCCAGCAGCCCGGGACCCAATATTCCCTACGAGCAGTACTTC. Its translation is CASSPGPNIPYEQYF.

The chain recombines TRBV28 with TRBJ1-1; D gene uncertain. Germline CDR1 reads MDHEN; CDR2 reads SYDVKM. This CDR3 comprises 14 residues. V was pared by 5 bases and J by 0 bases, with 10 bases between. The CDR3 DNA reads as TGTGCCAGCAGTCCCCTCGTCCTGAACACTGAAGCTTTCTTT. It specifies CASSPLVLNTEAFF.

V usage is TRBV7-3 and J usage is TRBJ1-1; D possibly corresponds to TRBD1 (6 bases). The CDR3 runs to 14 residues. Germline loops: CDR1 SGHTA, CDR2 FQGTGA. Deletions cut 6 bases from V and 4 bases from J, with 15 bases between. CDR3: CASSPAGVGTEAFF. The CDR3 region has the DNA TGTGCCAGCAGTCCGGCAGGGGTAGGCACTGAAGCTTTCTTT.

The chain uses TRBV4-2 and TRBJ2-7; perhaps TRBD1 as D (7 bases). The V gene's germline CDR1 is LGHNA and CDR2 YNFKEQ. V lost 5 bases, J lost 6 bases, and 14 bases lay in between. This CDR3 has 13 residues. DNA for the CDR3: TGTGCCAGCAGCTTCCAGGGGGGATCCGAGCAGTACTTC. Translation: CASSFQGGSEQYF.

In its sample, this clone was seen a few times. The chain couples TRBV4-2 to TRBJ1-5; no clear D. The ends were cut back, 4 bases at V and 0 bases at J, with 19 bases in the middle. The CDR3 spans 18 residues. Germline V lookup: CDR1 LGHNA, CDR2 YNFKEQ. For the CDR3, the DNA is TGTGCCAGCAGCCCATCACTCACTACGGTTCATAGCAATCAGCCCCAGCATTTT. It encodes CASSPSLTTVHSNQPQHF.

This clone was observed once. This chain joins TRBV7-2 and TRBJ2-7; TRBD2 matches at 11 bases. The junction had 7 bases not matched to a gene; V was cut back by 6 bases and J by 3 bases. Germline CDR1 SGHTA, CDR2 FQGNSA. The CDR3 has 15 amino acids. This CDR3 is CASRPRTSGYYEQYF. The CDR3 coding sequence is TGTGCCAGCAGACCGAGGACTAGCGGGTACTACGAGCAGTACTTC.

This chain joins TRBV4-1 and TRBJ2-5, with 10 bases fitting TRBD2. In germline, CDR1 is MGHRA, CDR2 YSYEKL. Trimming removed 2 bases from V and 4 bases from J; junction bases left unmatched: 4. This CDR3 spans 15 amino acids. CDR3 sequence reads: CASSQTSGIGETQYF. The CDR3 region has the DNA TGCGCCAGCAGCCAAACTAGCGGGATAGGAGAGACCCAGTACTTC.

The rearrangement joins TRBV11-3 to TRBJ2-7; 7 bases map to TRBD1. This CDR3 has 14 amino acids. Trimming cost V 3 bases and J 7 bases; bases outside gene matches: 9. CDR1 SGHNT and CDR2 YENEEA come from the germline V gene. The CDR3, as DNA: TGTGCCAGCAGCTTGGGACAGTACCTTCGTGAGCAGTACTTC. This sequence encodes CASSLGQYLREQYF.

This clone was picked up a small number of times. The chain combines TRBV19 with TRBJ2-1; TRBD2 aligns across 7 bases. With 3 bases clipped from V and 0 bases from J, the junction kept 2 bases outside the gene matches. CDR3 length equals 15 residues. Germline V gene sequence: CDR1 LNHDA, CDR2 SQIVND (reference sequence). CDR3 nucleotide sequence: TGTGCCAGTAGTATTACGGGAGGCTCCTACAATGAGCAGTTCTTC. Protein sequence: CASSITGGSYNEQFF.

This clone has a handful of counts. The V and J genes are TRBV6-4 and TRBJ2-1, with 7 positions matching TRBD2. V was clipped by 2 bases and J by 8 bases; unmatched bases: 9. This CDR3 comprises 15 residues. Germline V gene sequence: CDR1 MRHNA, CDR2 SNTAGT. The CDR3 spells CASSDRAGDIDEQFF. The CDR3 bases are TGTGCCAGCAGTGACAGGGCGGGAGATATCGATGAGCAGTTCTTC.

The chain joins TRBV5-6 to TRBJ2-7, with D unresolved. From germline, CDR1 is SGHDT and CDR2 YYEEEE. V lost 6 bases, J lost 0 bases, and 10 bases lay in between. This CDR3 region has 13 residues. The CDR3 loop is CASNPVSSYEQYF. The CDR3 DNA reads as TGTGCCAGCAACCCGGTGAGCTCCTACGAGCAGTACTTC.

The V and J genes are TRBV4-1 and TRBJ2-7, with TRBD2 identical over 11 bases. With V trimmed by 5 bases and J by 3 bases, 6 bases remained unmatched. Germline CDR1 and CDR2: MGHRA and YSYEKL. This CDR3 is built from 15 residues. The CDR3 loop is CASSEATSGGYEQYF. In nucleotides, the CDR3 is TGCGCCAGCAGCGAAGCCACTAGCGGGGGCTACGAGCAGTACTTC.

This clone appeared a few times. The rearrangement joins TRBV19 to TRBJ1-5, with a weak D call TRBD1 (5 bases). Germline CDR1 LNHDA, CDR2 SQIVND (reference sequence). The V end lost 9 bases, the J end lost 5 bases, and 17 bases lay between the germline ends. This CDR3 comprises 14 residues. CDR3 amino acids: CASTLGGIYQPQHF. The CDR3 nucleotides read TGTGCCAGCACACTCGGGGGTATCTATCAGCCCCAGCATTTT.

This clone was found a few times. The CDR3 protein is CASSLDGGLDTEAFF. The CDR3 coding sequence is TGTGCCAGCAGCTTAGATGGGGGTTTGGACACTGAAGCTTTCTTT. The rearrangement links TRBV7-6 to TRBJ1-1; D possibly corresponds to TRBD1 (5 bases). Germline CDR1 is SGHVS and CDR2 is FNYEAQ. The CDR3 totals 15 residues. Trimming pared 1 base from V and 3 bases from J, leaving 12 bases between.

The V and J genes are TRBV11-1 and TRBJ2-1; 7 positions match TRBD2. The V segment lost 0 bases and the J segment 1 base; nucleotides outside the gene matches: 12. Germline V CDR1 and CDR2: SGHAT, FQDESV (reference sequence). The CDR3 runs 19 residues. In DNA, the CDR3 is TGTGCCAGCAGCTTAGCGTATAGCCGGGAGGTTGGGTCCTACAATGAGCAGTTCTTC. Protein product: CASSLAYSREVGSYNEQFF. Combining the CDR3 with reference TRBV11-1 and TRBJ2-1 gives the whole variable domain EAEVAQSPRYKITEKSQAVAFWCDPISGHATLYWYRQILGQGPELLVQFQDESVVDDSQLPKDRFSAERLKGVDSTLKIQPAELGDSAMYLCASSLAYSREVGSYNEQFFGPGTRLTVL.

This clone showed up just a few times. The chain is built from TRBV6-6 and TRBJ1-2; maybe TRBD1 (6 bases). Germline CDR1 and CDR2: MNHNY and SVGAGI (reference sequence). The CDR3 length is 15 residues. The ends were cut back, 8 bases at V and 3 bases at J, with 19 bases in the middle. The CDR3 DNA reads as TGTGCCAGCTTCCGACCGCGGGGGCCGGACTATGGCTACACCTTC. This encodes CASFRPRGPDYGYTF.

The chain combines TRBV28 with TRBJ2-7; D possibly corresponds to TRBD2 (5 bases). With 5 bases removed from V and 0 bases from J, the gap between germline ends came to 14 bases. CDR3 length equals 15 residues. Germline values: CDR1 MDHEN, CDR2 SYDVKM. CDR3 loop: CASSKEGSSSYEQYF. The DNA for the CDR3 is TGTGCCAGCAGTAAAGAGGGTTCCTCCTCCTACGAGCAGTACTTC. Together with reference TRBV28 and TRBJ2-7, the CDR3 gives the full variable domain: DVKVTQSSRYLVKRTGEKVFLECVQDMDHENMFWYRQDPGLGLRLIYFSYDVKMKEKGDIPEGYSVSREKKERFSLILESASTNQTSMYLCASSKEGSSSYEQYFGPGTRLTVT.

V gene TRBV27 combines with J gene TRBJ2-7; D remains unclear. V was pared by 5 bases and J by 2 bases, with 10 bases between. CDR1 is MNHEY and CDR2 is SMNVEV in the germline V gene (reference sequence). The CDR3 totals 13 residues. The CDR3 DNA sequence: TGTGCCAGCAGTCCCGCCCGAACCTACGAGCAGTACTTC. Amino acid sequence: CASSPARTYEQYF.

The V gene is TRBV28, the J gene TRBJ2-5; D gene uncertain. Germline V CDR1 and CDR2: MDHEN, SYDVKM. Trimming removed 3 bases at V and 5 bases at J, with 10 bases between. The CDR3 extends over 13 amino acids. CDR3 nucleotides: TGTGCCAGCAGTTTTAAGGTGGGGGAGACCCAGTACTTC. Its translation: CASSFKVGETQYF.

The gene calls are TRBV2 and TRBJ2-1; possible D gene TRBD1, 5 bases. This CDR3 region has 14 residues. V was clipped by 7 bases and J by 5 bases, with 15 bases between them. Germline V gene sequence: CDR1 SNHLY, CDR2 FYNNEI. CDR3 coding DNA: TGTGCCAGCACGATGGGGCAATATAACAATGAGCAGTTCTTC. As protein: CASTMGQYNNEQFF.

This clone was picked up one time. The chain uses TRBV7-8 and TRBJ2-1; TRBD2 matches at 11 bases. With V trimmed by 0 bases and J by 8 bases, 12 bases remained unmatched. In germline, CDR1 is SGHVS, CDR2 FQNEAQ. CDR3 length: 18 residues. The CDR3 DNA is TGTGCCAGCAGCTTAGCGCAGACTGGACTAGCGGGTAGGGATGAGCAGTTCTTC. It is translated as CASSLAQTGLAGRDEQFF. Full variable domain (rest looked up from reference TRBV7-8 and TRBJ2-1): GAGVSQSPRYKVAKRGQDVALRCDPISGHVSLFWYQQALGQGPEFLTYFQNEAQLDKSGLPSDRFFAERPEGSVSTLKIQRTQQEDSAVYLCASSLAQTGLAGRDEQFFGPGTRLTVL.

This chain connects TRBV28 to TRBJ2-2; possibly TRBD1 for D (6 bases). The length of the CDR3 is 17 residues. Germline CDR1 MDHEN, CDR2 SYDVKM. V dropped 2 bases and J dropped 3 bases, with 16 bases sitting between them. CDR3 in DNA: TGTGCCAGCAGTTTACGAGAGGACAGATCTTACACCGGGGAGCTGTTTTTT. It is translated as CASSLREDRSYTGELFF.

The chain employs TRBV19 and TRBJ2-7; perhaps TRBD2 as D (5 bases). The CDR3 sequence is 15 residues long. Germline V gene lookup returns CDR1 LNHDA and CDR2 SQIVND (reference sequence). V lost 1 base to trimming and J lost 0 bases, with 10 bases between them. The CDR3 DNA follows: TGTGCCAGTAGTATAGCGACGGGGAGCTCCTACGAGCAGTACTTC. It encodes CASSIATGSSYEQYF.

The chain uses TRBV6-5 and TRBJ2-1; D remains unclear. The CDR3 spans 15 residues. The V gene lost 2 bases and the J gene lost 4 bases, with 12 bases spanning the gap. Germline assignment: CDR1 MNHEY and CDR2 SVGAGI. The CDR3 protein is CASSYGRNDYNEQFF. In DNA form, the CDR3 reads TGTGCCAGCAGTTACGGCCGAAATGATTACAATGAGCAGTTCTTC.

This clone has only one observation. CDR3 coding DNA: TGTGCCAGCAGTTTAGGACTAGCGGGGGGGATCGGCACAGATACGCAGTATTTT. Translation gives CASSLGLAGGIGTDTQYF. The genes are TRBV28 and TRBJ2-3; TRBD2 aligns across 15 bases. With V trimmed by 2 bases and J by 1 base, 4 bases remained unmatched. CDR1 and CDR2 from the germline V gene are MDHEN and SYDVKM. The CDR3 has 18 amino acids.